Here is one T cell receptor (beta chain) with its context. This sample was taken from a study of cytotoxic CD8 clonotypes in ibrutinib-treated CLL. Germline V gene lookup returns CDR1 MNHEY and CDR2 SVGAGI. The CDR3 sequence is 13 residues long. Trimming pared 6 bases from V and 11 bases from J, leaving 16 bases between. Using immunoSEQ multiplex PCR, the repertoire was profiled, and TCRdb retains in-frame clones only, with some absent. The data show about 180,000 clones, more than 80% seen once. The sequencing here drew on PBMCs, taken after 24 months of ibrutinib treatment. V usage is TRBV6-5 and J usage is TRBJ2-2; no reliable D call. This clonotype was sampled from a human donor with chronic lymphocytic leukemia. This CDR3 reads CASSMDPAGELFF. The DNA for the CDR3 is TGTGCCAGCAGCATGGACCCGGCAGGCGAGCTGTTTTTT.